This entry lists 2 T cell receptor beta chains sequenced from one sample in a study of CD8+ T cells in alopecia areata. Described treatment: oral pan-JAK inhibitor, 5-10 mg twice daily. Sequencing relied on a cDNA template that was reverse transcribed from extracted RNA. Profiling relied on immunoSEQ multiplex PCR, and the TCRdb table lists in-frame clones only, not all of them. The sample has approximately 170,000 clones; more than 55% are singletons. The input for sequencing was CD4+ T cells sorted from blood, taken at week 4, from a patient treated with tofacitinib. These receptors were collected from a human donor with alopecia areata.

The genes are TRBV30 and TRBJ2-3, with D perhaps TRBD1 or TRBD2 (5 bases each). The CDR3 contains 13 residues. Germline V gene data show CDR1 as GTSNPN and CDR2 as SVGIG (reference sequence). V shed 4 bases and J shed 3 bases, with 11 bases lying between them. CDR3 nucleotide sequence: TGTGCCTGGATGGGGGTGAGGACAGATACGCAGTATTTT. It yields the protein CAWMGVRTDTQYF.

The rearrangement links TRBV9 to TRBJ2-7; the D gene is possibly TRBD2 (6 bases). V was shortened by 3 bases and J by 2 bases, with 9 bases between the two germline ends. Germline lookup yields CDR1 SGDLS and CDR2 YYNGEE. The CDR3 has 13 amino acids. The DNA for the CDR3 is TGTGCCAGCAGCGCGGGAGACACCTACGAGCAGTACTTC. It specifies CASSAGDTYEQYF.